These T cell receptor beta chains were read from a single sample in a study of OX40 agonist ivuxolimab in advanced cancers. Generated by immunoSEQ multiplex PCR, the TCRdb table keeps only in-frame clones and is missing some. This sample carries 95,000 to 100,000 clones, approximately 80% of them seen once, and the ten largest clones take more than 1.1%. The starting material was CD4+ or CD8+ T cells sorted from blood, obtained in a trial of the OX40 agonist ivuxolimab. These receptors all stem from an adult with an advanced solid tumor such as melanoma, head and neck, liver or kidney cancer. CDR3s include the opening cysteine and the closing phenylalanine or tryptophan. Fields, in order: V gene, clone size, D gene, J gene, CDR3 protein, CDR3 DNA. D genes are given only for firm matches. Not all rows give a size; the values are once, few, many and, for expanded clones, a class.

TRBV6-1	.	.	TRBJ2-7	CASSESVSASLSYEQYF	TGTGCCAGCAGTGAAAGTGTGTCAGCGTCCCTCTCCTACGAGCAGTACTTC
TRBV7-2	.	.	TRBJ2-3	CASSLQALTDTQYF	TGTGCCAGCAGCTTGCAAGCGCTGACGGATACGCAGTATTTT
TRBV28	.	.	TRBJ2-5	CASRSGARETQYF	TGTGCCAGCCGGAGTGGGGCGCGAGAGACCCAGTACTTC
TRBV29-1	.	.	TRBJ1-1	CSGDTYTEAFF	TGCAGCGGGGACACATACACTGAAGCTTTCTTT
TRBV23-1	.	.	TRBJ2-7	CASSQSVRTLSYEQYF	TGCGCCAGCAGTCAATCAGTCCGGACTCTCTCCTACGAGCAGTACTTC
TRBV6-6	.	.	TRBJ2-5	CASTPPDRYQETQYF	TGTGCCAGCACCCCCCCTGACAGGTACCAAGAGACCCAGTACTTC
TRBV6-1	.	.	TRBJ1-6	CASLVTQNHNSPLHF	TGTGCCAGTTTGGTGACTCAGAACCATAATTCACCCCTCCACTTT
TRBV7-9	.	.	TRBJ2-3	CASSLAGFTSQKTDTQYF	TGTGCCAGCAGCTTAGCGGGATTCACTTCACAAAAAACAGATACGCAGTATTTT
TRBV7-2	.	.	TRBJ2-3	CASSSESGSTDTQYF	TGTGCCAGCAGCTCCGAGAGCGGCAGCACAGATACGCAGTATTTT
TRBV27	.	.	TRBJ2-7	CASSPLDRTYEQYF	TGTGCCAGCAGTCCCCTAGACAGGACCTACGAGCAGTACTTC
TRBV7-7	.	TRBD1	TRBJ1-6	CASWAGGPGSYNSPLHF	TGTGCATCCTGGGCAGGGGGGCCAGGATCCTATAATTCACCCCTCCACTTT
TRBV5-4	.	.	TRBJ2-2	CASSLWGTGELFF	TGTGCCAGCAGCTTGTGGGGTACCGGGGAGCTGTTTTTT
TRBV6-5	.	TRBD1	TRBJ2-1	CATKYRGSYNEQFF	TGTGCCACCAAGTACAGGGGCTCCTACAATGAGCAGTTCTTC
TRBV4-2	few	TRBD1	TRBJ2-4	CASSYQGVLAKNIQYF	TGTGCCAGCAGCTACCAGGGGGTCCTAGCCAAAAACATTCAGTACTTC
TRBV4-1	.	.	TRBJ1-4	CASSQEGQRFNEKLFF	TGCGCCAGCAGCCAAGAAGGACAGAGATTTAATGAAAAACTGTTTTTT
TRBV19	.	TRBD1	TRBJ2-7	CASSMTGFRDRVYEQYF	TGTGCCAGTAGTATGACGGGTTTCCGGGACAGGGTCTACGAGCAGTACTTC
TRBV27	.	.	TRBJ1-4	CASSSRTAPNEKLFF	TGTGCCAGCAGTTCCAGGACAGCACCTAATGAAAAACTGTTTTTT
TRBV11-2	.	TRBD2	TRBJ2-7	CASSLVPGGARYEQYF	TGTGCCAGCAGCTTAGTGCCGGGAGGGGCTCGTTACGAGCAGTACTTC
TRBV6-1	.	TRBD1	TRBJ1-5	CASSEGGTGFGPQHF	TGTGCCAGCAGTGAAGGAGGGACAGGGTTTGGGCCCCAGCATTTT
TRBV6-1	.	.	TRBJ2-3	CASSEAGGTDTQYF	TGTGCCAGCAGTGAAGCAGGGGGCACAGATACGCAGTATTTT
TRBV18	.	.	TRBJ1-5	CASSPRQQPQHF	TGTGCCAGCTCACCACGGCAGCAGCCCCAGCATTTT
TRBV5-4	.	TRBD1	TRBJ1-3	CASSPQGAAGNTIYF	TGTGCCAGCAGCCCTCAGGGGGCTGCTGGAAACACCATATATTTT
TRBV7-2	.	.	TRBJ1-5	CASSLAVGGNQPQHF	TGTGCCAGCAGCTTAGCGGTAGGGGGTAATCAGCCCCAGCATTTT
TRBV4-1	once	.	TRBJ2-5	CASSKAGTDKETQYF	TGCGCCAGCAGCAAAGCCGGGACTGATAAAGAGACCCAGTACTTC
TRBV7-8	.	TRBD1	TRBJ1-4	CATAGGTNEKLFF	TGTGCCACCGCAGGGGGGACTAATGAAAAACTGTTTTTT
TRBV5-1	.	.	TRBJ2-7	CASSILAATGRAREQYF	TGCGCCAGCAGCATTTTGGCCGCAACAGGGAGGGCGAGGGAGCAGTACTTC
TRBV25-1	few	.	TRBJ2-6	CASSPRGRAGANVLTF	TGTGCCAGCAGCCCAAGGGGCAGGGCTGGGGCCAACGTCCTGACTTTC
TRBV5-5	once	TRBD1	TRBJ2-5	CASSPGQGRETQYF	TGTGCCAGCAGTCCGGGACAGGGGAGAGAGACCCAGTACTTC
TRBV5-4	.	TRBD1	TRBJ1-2	CASREEGQGLYGYTF	TGTGCCAGCAGAGAAGAGGGACAGGGATTATATGGCTACACCTTC
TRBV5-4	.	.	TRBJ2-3	CASSLEGGRTDTQYF	TGTGCCAGCAGCTTGGAAGGAGGTAGGACAGATACGCAGTATTTT
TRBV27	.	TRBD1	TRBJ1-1	CASSIRQGITEAFF	TGTGCCAGCAGTATAAGACAGGGTATTACTGAAGCTTTCTTT
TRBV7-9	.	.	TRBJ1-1	CASSRPPGDTEAFF	TGTGCCAGCAGTCGCCCACCCGGGGACACTGAAGCTTTCTTT
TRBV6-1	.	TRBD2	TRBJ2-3	CASTLTSGRTDTQYF	TGTGCCAGCACTCTGACTAGCGGGAGAACAGATACGCAGTATTTT
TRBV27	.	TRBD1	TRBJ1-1	CASSFRTGATNTEAFF	TGTGCCAGCAGTTTCCGGACAGGGGCGACGAACACTGAAGCTTTCTTT
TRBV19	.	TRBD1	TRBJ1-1	CASRDRGLEAFF	TGTGCCAGTCGGGACAGGGGGCTTGAGGCTTTCTTT
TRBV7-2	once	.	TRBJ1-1	CASSLDGYTEAFF	TGTGCCAGCAGCTTAGATGGGTACACTGAAGCTTTCTTT
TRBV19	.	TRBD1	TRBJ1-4	CASSTRTGNEKLFF	TGTGCCAGTAGTACCAGGACAGGGAACGAAAAACTGTTTTTT
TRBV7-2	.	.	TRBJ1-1	CASSSNRDTEAFF	TGTGCCAGCAGCTCCAACAGGGATACTGAAGCTTTCTTT
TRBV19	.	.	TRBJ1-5	CASSARGRGEFGQPQHF	TGTGCCAGTAGCGCACGTGGGAGGGGCGAGTTTGGTCAGCCCCAGCATTTT
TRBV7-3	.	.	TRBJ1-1	CASSLQGFTTPQFF	TGTGCCAGCAGCCTTCAAGGGTTCACCACGCCTCAATTTTTT
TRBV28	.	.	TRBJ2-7	CACVEGGQYF	TGTGCCTGCGTCGAGGGCGGGCAGTACTTC
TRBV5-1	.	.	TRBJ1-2	CASSPRTVANYGYTF	TGCGCCAGCAGCCCCCGGACCGTAGCTAACTATGGCTACACCTTC
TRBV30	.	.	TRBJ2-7	CAWSRASSYEQYF	TGTGCCTGGAGTAGGGCTAGCTCATACGAGCAGTACTTC
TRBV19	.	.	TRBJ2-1	CASSIEWSRPYNEQFF	TGTGCCAGTAGTATAGAGTGGTCTAGACCTTACAATGAGCAGTTCTTC
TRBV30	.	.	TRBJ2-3	CAWSPRGTIPDTQYF	TGTGCCTGGAGTCCCCGCGGGACCATTCCAGATACGCAGTATTTT
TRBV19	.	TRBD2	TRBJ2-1	CASSIDSGSYNEQFF	TGTGCCAGTAGTATAGACAGCGGGAGTTACAATGAGCAGTTCTTC
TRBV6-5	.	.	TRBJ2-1	CASHLPPNEQFF	TGTGCCAGCCACCTACCCCCCAATGAGCAGTTCTTC
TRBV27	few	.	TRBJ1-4	CASIPLTDTGSNEKLFF	TGTGCCAGCATTCCCCTGACCGATACGGGTAGTAATGAAAAACTGTTTTTT
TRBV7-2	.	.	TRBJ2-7	CASSTYKHEQYF	TGTGCCAGCAGCACCTACAAGCACGAGCAGTACTTC
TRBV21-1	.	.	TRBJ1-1	CASSTGGLTEAFF	TGTGCCAGCAGCACAGGGGGCCTTACTGAAGCTTTCTTT
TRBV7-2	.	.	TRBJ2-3	CASSLKSGDTQYF	TGTGCCAGCAGCTTAAAGTCAGGAGATACGCAGTATTTT